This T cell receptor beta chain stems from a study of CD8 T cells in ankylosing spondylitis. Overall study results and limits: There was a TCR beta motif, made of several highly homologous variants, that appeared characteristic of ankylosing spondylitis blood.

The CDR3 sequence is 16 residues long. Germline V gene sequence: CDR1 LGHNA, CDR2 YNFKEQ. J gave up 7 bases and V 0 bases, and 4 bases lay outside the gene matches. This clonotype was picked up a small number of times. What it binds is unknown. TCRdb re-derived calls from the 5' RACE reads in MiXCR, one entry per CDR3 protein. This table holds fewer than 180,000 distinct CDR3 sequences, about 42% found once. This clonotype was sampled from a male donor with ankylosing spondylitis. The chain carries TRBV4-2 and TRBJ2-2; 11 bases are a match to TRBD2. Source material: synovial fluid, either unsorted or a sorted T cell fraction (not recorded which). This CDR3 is CASSQDQGTSGGELFF. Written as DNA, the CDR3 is TGTGCCAGCAGCCAAGATCAAGGGACTAGCGGCGGGGAGCTGTTTTTT.